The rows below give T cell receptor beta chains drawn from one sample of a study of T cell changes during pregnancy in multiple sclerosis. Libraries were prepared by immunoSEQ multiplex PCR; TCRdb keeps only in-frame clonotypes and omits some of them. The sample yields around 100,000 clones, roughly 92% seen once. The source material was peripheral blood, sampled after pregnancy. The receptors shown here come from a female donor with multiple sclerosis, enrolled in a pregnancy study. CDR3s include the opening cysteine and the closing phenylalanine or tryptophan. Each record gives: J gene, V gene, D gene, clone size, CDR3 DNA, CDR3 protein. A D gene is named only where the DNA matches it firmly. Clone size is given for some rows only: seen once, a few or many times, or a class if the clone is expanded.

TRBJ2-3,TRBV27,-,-,TGTGCCAGCAGTTACGGGCGGGCAGATACGCAGTATTTT,CASSYGRADTQYF
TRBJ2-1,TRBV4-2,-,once,TGTGCCAGCAGCCAAGCCCGGGAGATGGCCCCCAATGAGCAGTTCTTC,CASSQAREMAPNEQFF
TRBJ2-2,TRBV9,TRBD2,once,TGTGCCAGCAGCGTACACGACTCGGGGGGTGGCGAGCTGTTTTTT,CASSVHDSGGGELFF
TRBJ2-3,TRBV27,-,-,TGTGCCAGCAGTCCCCGCAGTAGCACAGATACGCAGTATTTT,CASSPRSSTDTQYF
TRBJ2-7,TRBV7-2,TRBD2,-,TGTGCCAGCAGGACCAGCGGGGGGGCCTCCGAGCAGTACTTC,CASRTSGGASEQYF
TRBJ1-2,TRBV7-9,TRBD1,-,TGTGCCAGCAGCTTAGGGGGGACAGGGGGCGTCGGCGGCTACACCTTC,CASSLGGTGGVGGYTF
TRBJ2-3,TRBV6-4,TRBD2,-,TGTGCCAGCAGTCCGACTAGCGGGGGAATCACAGATACGCAGTATTTT,CASSPTSGGITDTQYF
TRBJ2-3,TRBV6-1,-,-,TGTGCCAGCAGTGACTACAGAGACACAGATACGCAGTATTTT,CASSDYRDTDTQYF
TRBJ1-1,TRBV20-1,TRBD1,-,TGCAGTGCGTGGACAGGGGGTGAAGCTTTCTTT,CSAWTGGEAFF
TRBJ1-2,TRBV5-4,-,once,TGTGCCAGCAGTCCGGACACCAACTATGGCTACACCTTC,CASSPDTNYGYTF
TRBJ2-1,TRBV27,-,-,TGTGCCAGCAGTCCACAAACAGGTAACTACAATGAGCAGTTCTTC,CASSPQTGNYNEQFF
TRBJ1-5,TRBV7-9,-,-,TGTGCCAGCAGCTCCGGGATTAATCAGCCCCAGCATTTT,CASSSGINQPQHF
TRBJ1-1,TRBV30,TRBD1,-,TGTGCCTGGAGCCCAGGGGGCCGAACTGAAGCTTTCTTT,CAWSPGGRTEAFF
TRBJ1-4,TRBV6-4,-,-,TGTGCCAGCAGTGAACAGCTTAATGAAAAACTGTTTTTT,CASSEQLNEKLFF
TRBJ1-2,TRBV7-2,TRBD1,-,TGTGCCAGCACCCGGACAGGAGCTAACTATGGCTACACCTTC,CASTRTGANYGYTF
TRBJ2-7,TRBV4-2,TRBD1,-,TGTGCCAGCAGCCAAGACCCAGGGGGCGACGAGCAGTACTTC,CASSQDPGGDEQYF
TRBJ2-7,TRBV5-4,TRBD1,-,TGTGCCAGCAGCTTGCAAGAGACAGGGGGTTCGTGGGAGCAGTACTTC,CASSLQETGGSWEQYF
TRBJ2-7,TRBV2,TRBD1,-,TGTGCCAGCAGGACCGGGACAGGGGCCTACGAGCAGTACTTC,CASRTGTGAYEQYF
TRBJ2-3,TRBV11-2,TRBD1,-,TGTGCCAGCAGTCGAACAGGGGGCTACACAGATACGCAGTATTTT,CASSRTGGYTDTQYF
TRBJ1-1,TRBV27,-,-,TGTGCCAGCAGTCTACGGACAGCGAACACTGAAGCTTTCTTT,CASSLRTANTEAFF
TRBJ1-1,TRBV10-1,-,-,TGCGCCAGCAGTGAGTCTCCGGGGGACACTGAAGCTTTCTTT,CASSESPGDTEAFF
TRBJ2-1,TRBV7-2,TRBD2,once,TGTGCCAGCAGCTTGCTAGCGGGGGGGCCTGAGCAGTTCTTC,CASSLLAGGPEQFF
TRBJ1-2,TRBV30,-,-,TGTGCCTGCGCGACTAACTATGGCTACACCTTC,CACATNYGYTF
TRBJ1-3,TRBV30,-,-,TGTGCCTGGAGTGTACTGCACGACTCAGGGGGAAACACCATATATTTT,CAWSVLHDSGGNTIYF
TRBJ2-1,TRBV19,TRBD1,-,TGTGCCAGTAGTAGACAGGGGACCTACAATGAGCAGTTCTTC,CASSRQGTYNEQFF
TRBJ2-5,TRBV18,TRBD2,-,TGTGCCAGCTCACCACCAGGGAGCGGGGGCCCCCGAGAGACCCAGTACTTC,CASSPPGSGGPRETQYF
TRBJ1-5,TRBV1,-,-,TGCACCAGCAGCCAAGATCGTCACTTCGAGGGATTTGGATTGGATAGCAATCAGCCCCAGCATTTT,CTSSQDRHFEGFGLDSNQPQHF
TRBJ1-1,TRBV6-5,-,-,TGTGCCAGCAGTTACGTTCCGGGGTCTGAAGCTTTCTTT,CASSYVPGSEAFF
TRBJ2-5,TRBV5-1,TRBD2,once,TGCGCCAGCAGCCGCGTTGGAAGCGGGGGTTTTGAGACCCAGTACTTC,CASSRVGSGGFETQYF
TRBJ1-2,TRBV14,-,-,TGTGCCAGCAGCCAGTCCGAGGACTATGGCTACACCTTC,CASSQSEDYGYTF
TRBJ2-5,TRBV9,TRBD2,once,TGTGCCAGCAGCGTATCTAGCGGAGAGACCCAGTACTTC,CASSVSSGETQYF
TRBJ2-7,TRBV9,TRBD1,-,TGTGCCAGCAGCGTAACCGGGACAGGGTATGACGAGCAGTACTTC,CASSVTGTGYDEQYF
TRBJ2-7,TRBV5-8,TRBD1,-,TGTGCCAGCAGCTTGGACAGGGGATCCTACGAGCAGTACTTC,CASSLDRGSYEQYF
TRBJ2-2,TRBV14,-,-,TGTGCCAGCAGCCGAGAACCCCTCGCGACCGGGGAGCTGTTTTTT,CASSREPLATGELFF
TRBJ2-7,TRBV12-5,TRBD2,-,TGTGCTAGTGTAACTAGCGGGGCCTACGAGCAGTACTTC,CASVTSGAYEQYF
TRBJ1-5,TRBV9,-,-,TGTGCCAGCAGCGTAGACGGGGGATCCAATCAGCCCCAGCATTTT,CASSVDGGSNQPQHF
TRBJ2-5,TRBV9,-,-,TGTGCCAGCAGTCCCCGGGACTTCCAAGAGACCCAGTACTTC,CASSPRDFQETQYF
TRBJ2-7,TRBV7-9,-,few,TGTGCCAGCAGCTCGAACTACTTGGAGCAGTACTTC,CASSSNYLEQYF
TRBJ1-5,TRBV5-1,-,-,TGCGCCAGCAGCTTGGCAGGGGTGAGCAATCAGCCCCAGCATTTT,CASSLAGVSNQPQHF
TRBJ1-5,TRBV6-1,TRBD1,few,TGTGCCAGCAGCGCCGGGACAGGGCTCGATCAGCCCCAGCATTTT,CASSAGTGLDQPQHF
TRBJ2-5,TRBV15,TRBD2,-,TGTGCCACCAGCAGAGATCTAATCCCCACTTTAGCGGGGGAGGCTCAAGAGACCCAGTACTTC,CATSRDLIPTLAGEAQETQYF
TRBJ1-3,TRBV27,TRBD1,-,TGTGCCAGCAGTTTATTCCCACCGGGACAGGGTGGAAACACCATATATTTT,CASSLFPPGQGGNTIYF